The subject of this entry is one T cell receptor (beta chain). Authors' processing steps: Estimation of nucleated cell counts relied on the amplification of reference gene primers. The table came from immunoSEQ multiplex PCR; TCRdb's copy has only in-frame clones and leaves some out. The DNA was the basis for D and trimming; V, J and clone size are from that table. This sample yields approximately 100,000 clones, of which approximately 89% are seen a single time; about a sixth belongs to the top ten. The data were obtained in a study of blood T cell repertoires in COVID-19. For the study at large: Samples of COVID-19 (acute and convalescent) were obtained from the United States, Italy and Spain.

This TCR was recovered from a woman of 80 years or more in a cohort sampled during active COVID-19. The sample comprised peripheral blood.

In nucleotides, the CDR3 is TGTGCCAGCAGCGTAGGCCTATATAGCTCCTACGAGCAGTACTTC. Translated: CASSVGLYSSYEQYF. The chain recombines TRBV9 with TRBJ2-7, with D unclear. The V gene's germline CDR1 is SGDLS and CDR2 YYNGEE. This CDR3 contains 15 residues. Trimming removed 0 bases from V and 0 bases from J, with 10 bases in between.